These 9 T cell receptor beta chains originate from one sample sequenced in a study of blood T cell repertoires in COVID-19. Repertoires were generated with immunoSEQ multiplex PCR, while TCRdb's copy carries only in-frame clones and drops some. The sample holds about 170,000 clones; approximately 86% are singletons and the top ten take approximately 6.9%. Sequencing input: peripheral blood. These receptors all stem from an elderly man with COVID-19, enrolled during active disease.

The genes are TRBV6-5 and TRBJ1-5; tentatively, D is TRBD1 (5 bases). Germline lookup yields CDR1 MNHEY and CDR2 SVGAGI. This CDR3 contains 15 residues. Trimming removed 7 bases from V and 0 bases from J, with 13 bases in between. The CDR3 loop is CASILTAYSNQPQHF. CDR3 DNA sequence: TGTGCCAGCATCCTGACAGCCTATAGCAATCAGCCCCAGCATTTT.

This rearrangement joins TRBV6-1 to TRBJ2-1, with TRBD2 as a possible D gene (5 bases). The germline CDR1 and CDR2 sequences are MNHNS and SASEGT. V dropped 2 bases and J dropped 8 bases, with 16 bases sitting between them. The CDR3 consists of 15 residues. CDR3 coding DNA: TGTGCCAGCAGTGAATCTGCCTGGGAGATGGATGAGCAGTTCTTC. Its protein product is CASSESAWEMDEQFF.

The rearrangement links TRBV5-1 to TRBJ1-2, with a possible D match to TRBD1 (5 bases). Germline V gives CDR1 SGHRS, CDR2 YFSETQ. The length of the CDR3 is 15 residues. V was shortened by 0 bases and J by 2 bases, with 11 bases between the two germline ends. This chain's CDR3 is CASSLEGSGNYGYTF. DNA for the CDR3: TGCGCCAGCAGCTTGGAGGGGAGCGGGAACTATGGCTACACCTTC. Supplemented by reference TRBV5-1 and TRBJ1-2, the full variable domain reads KAGVTQTPRYLIKTRGQQVTLSCSPISGHRSVSWYQQTPGQGLQFLFEYFSETQRNKGNFPGRFSGRQFSNSRSEMNVSTLELGDSALYLCASSLEGSGNYGYTFGSGTRLTVV.

The V and J genes are TRBV24-1 and TRBJ1-5; 8 nucleotides align to TRBD1. Germline CDR1 KGHDR, CDR2 SFDVKD. The J segment lost 4 bases and the V segment lost 3 bases, leaving 4 bases of the junction unmatched. The CDR3 runs to 15 residues. Here the CDR3 DNA reads TGTGCCACCAGTGATGCGGGACAGGCAAATCAGCCCCAGCATTTT. Its translation: CATSDAGQANQPQHF.

This sequence joins TRBV28 and TRBJ1-6; 10 bases are shared with TRBD1. The CDR3 consists of 15 residues. With V trimmed by 3 bases and J by 8 bases, 4 bases remained unmatched. Germline V gives CDR1 MDHEN, CDR2 SYDVKM. Here the CDR3 DNA reads TGTGCCAGCAGTTTCCCCGGGACAGGGGATTCACCCCTCCACTTT. It encodes CASSFPGTGDSPLHF.

This chain joins TRBV29-1 and TRBJ1-2, with 9 positions matching TRBD1. Germline CDR1 is SQVTM and CDR2 is ANQGSEA. J gave up 2 bases and V 2 bases, and 6 bases lay outside the gene matches. The CDR3 contains 15 residues. The CDR3 region has the DNA TGCAGCGTTGAAAACACAGGGGGCAGGAACTATGGCTACACCTTC. Residues: CSVENTGGRNYGYTF.

The V gene is TRBV5-1, the J gene TRBJ2-2; TRBD2 is a possible D gene (5 bases). V was pared by 0 bases and J by 9 bases, with 9 bases between. The length of the CDR3 is 13 residues. Germline CDR1 is SGHRS and CDR2 is YFSETQ. The CDR3 is CASSLGLARELFF. In nucleotides, the CDR3 is TGCGCCAGCAGCTTGGGGCTAGCCCGGGAGCTGTTTTTT.

This clone was found a few times. V usage is TRBV7-2 and J usage is TRBJ1-1; D unresolved. V was shortened by 5 bases and J by 0 bases, with 10 bases between the two germline ends. CDR3 size: 14 residues. Germline CDR1 and CDR2: SGHTA and FQGNSA. The CDR3 region has the DNA TGTGCCAGCAGCCTACAGAGCATGAACACTGAAGCTTTCTTT. Residues: CASSLQSMNTEAFF.

This clone appeared a few times. The chain joins TRBV27 to TRBJ2-7; 9 bases align to TRBD1. Germline V gene data show CDR1 as MNHEY and CDR2 as SMNVEV (reference sequence). CDR3 length: 17 amino acids. Trimming cost V 2 bases and J 2 bases; bases outside gene matches: 10. The chain's CDR3 is CASSLLAGTGRPYEQYF. CDR3 in DNA: TGTGCCAGCAGTTTACTCGCTGGGACAGGGAGACCCTACGAGCAGTACTTC.